The 31 T cell receptor beta chains given below trace back to one sample, sequenced in a study of Graves' ophthalmopathy and Graves' hyperthyroidism (dated by TCRdb to 2016 to 2018). For sequencing, an Illumina HiSeq 2000 was employed. For repertoire sequencing, the TCR beta CDR3 regions were amplified from RNA transcripts. A first-round RT-PCR used HTBI primers with the Qiagen OneStep RT-PCR kit, followed by a second-round multiplex PCR, size selection and purification. TCRdb trimmed the raw reads at Q25, called clones with MiXCR and kept productive beta chains. Rows with a matching CDR3 protein are joined into one entry that keeps the most common DNA and genes. The sample contains around 670,000 distinct CDR3 sequences, roughly 40% of them found a single time. The ten largest make up roughly 45% of the sample. Sample: peripheral blood. Receptors originate from an adult man with Graves' ophthalmopathy.

A remark on this clonotype: One base away lies a much larger clone, so this may be a sequencing read error. This chain connects TRBV7-7 to TRBJ1-1, with D possibly TRBD1 on 5 matching bases. Germline CDR1 SSHAT, CDR2 FNYEAQ (reference sequence). This CDR3 has 14 residues. The DNA of the CDR3 is TGTGCCAGTAGTATAGGCAGGGTGAACACTGAAGCTCTCTTT. Protein: CASSIGRVNTEALF.

On this clonotype itself: At one end, the junction sequence differs from germline, possibly due to a read error. V gene TRBV10-3 combines with J gene TRBJ2-5, with 8 bases fitting TRBD1. CDR3 length: 15 residues. Germline assignment: CDR1 ENHRY and CDR2 SYGVKD. The CDR3 is CAIGAGQGPVTTLHF. Here the CDR3 DNA reads TGTGCCATCGGCGCCGGACAGGGCCCGGTGACCACCTTGCACTTC.

This clonotype was detected a few times. The chain uses TRBV5-1 and TRBJ1-2, with a possible D match to TRBD1 (6 bases). V lost 4 bases to trimming and J lost 2 bases, with 15 bases between them. This CDR3 spans 15 amino acids. Looked up from germline, CDR1 is SGHRS and CDR2 is YFSETQ. For the CDR3, the DNA is TGCGCCAGCAGCACCACAGGGTCCACGAACTATGGCTACACCTTC. The encoded protein is CASSTTGSTNYGYTF.

The table lists this clonotype with a count of one. Given a much more abundant clone one base away, this may be a read error. This chain uses TRBV7-9 with TRBJ1-6; no clear D gene. CDR3 length: 13 residues. The germline V gene encodes CDR1 SEHNR and CDR2 FQNEAQ (reference sequence). CDR3 sequence: CANSLGPRSPLHF. In nucleotides, the CDR3 is TGTGCCAACAGCTTAGGGCCTCGTTCACCCCTCCACTTT.

The rearrangement links TRBV10-2 to TRBJ1-6; 8 bases are shared with TRBD1. Germline V lookup: CDR1 WSHSY, CDR2 SAAADI. The CDR3 has 16 amino acids. With 2 bases clipped from V and 11 bases from J, the junction kept 11 bases outside the gene matches. CDR3 in amino acids: CASSERPGGDRTPLHF. CDR3 in DNA: TGCGCCAGCAGTGAGAGGCCAGGGGGGGACAGGACACCCCTCCACTTT.

The chain uses TRBV9 and TRBJ2-7, with TRBD2 matching 11 bases. Losses at the gene ends were 5 bases for V and 4 bases for J; bases not matched to a gene: 8. Germline loops: CDR1 SGDLS, CDR2 YYNGEE. CDR3 length: 15 amino acids. CDR3 amino acids: CASSPTSGIRYEQYF. The CDR3 nucleotides are TGTGCCAGCAGTCCGACTAGCGGGATTAGGTACGAGCAGTACTTC.

This clonotype was seen at least ten times. The rearrangement joins TRBV2 to TRBJ1-5, with TRBD1 as a possible D gene (6 bases). The ends were cut back, 3 bases at V and 5 bases at J, with 8 bases in the middle. The length of the CDR3 is 13 residues. Germline V lookup: CDR1 SNHLY, CDR2 FYNNEI. The DNA for the CDR3 is TGTGCCAGCAGTGAGAGGGGGGATCAGCCCCAGCATTTT. Amino acids: CASSERGDQPQHF.

This clonotype was counted only a few times. The chain couples TRBV11-2 to TRBJ2-2; D is possibly TRBD1 (5 bases). The CDR3 extends over 16 amino acids. Per the germline V gene, CDR1 is SGHAT and CDR2 is FQNNGV. V was pared by 0 bases and J by 4 bases, with 12 bases between. CDR3 in DNA: TGTGCCAGCAGCTTAGAGGCAGGGTCGGTCACCGGGGAGCTGTTTTTT. Its translation: CASSLEAGSVTGELFF.

About this clonotype: The junction differs from germline at one of its ends, possibly a read error. The chain carries TRBV10-3 and TRBJ2-5; 9 bases are shared with TRBD2. There are 15 residues in the CDR3. Germline CDR1 ENHRY, CDR2 SYGVKD. CDR3 sequence (DNA): TGTGCCAGCAGTTACAAGCGGGGGGCGGGGGAGACCCAGTACTTC. This codes for CASSYKRGAGETQYF.

The chain is built from TRBV11-1 and TRBJ1-2; TRBD1 is a possible D gene (5 bases). CDR3 length: 15 amino acids. Germline V gene data show CDR1 as SGHAT and CDR2 as FQDESV (reference sequence). V was shortened by 2 bases and J by 4 bases, with 14 bases between the two germline ends. The chain's CDR3 is CASSLSLGGTYGYTF. CDR3 DNA sequence: TGTGCCAGCAGCTTATCATTGGGGGGTACCTATGGCTACACCTTC.

The chain is built from TRBV2 and TRBJ1-2, with 9 bases identical to TRBD1. Trimming removed 5 bases from V and 3 bases from J; junction bases left unmatched: 7. This CDR3 is 15 amino acids long. Germline CDR1 and CDR2: SNHLY and FYNNEI. The CDR3 protein is CASSTTGGGYYGYTF. In DNA form, the CDR3 reads TGTGCCAGCAGTACTACAGGGGGCGGCTACTATGGCTACACCTTC. Drawing the rest from reference TRBV2 and TRBJ1-2, the complete variable domain is EPEVTQTPSHQVTQMGQEVILRCVPISNHLYFYWYRQILGQKVEFLVSFYNNEISEKSEIFDDQFSVERPDGSNFTLKIRSTKLEDSAMYFCASSTTGGGYYGYTFGSGTRLTVV.

This clonotype has a handful of counts. The rearrangement links TRBV7-2 to TRBJ2-7, with D possibly being TRBD1 (5 bases). CDR1 is SGHTA, CDR2 FQGNSA, per germline. The CDR3 spans 16 residues. Trimming cost V 0 bases and J 2 bases, with 14 bases left between them. The CDR3 sequence: CASSLAGQGPPYEQYF. For the CDR3, the DNA is TGTGCCAGCAGCTTAGCGGGTCAGGGTCCACCCTACGAGCAGTACTTC.

V and J are TRBV24-1 and TRBJ1-5; 11 positions match TRBD1. There are 15 residues in the CDR3. J was trimmed by 11 bases and V by 3 bases; bases with no gene match: 8. Germline V gene data show CDR1 as KGHDR and CDR2 as SFDVKD. The CDR3 DNA reads as TGTGCCACCAGTGATCTGCGGACAGGGGGCGAGACCCAGCATTTT. Amino acids: CATSDLRTGGETQHF.

This clonotype came up a few times. This chain links TRBV4-2 with TRBJ2-2, with a weak D call TRBD2 (7 bases). The germline V and J ends were trimmed by 5 bases and 3 bases, with 13 bases remaining between them. CDR3 length: 15 residues. Looked up from germline, CDR1 is LGHNA and CDR2 is YNFKEQ. CDR3 sequence (DNA): TGTGCCAGCAGCTTGGGGGGGCGCGACACCGGGGAGCTGTTTTTT. Translating it yields CASSLGGRDTGELFF.

This clonotype turned up a few times. The chain carries TRBV6-1 and TRBJ2-7; D remains unclear. Germline V gene data show CDR1 as MNHNS and CDR2 as SASEGT. The V and J ends lost 2 bases and 2 bases respectively, with 10 bases between them. CDR3 length: 14 amino acids. The CDR3 bases are TGTGCCAGCAGTGAACGTCGTAACACCTACGAGCAGTACTTC. Amino acids: CASSERRNTYEQYF.

This clonotype was detected many times. The CDR3 DNA reads as TGTGCCAGCAGCCAAGGGGGAGGGAACTATGGCTACACCTTC. Its protein is CASSQGGGNYGYTF. This sequence joins TRBV4-2 and TRBJ1-2; D remains unclear. The germline V gene has CDR1 LGHNA and CDR2 YNFKEQ. The CDR3 extends over 14 amino acids. Trimming left V 1 base short and J 2 bases short, with 8 bases between.

The DNA for the CDR3 is TGCAGCGTTTGGACAGGGGGCGCCGAGACCCAGTACTTC. This translates into CSVWTGGAETQYF. J is TRBJ2-5 and V is TRBV29-1; 11 bases map to TRBD1. With V trimmed by 5 bases and J by 5 bases, 4 bases remained unmatched. The CDR3 runs 13 residues. From germline, CDR1 is SQVTM and CDR2 ANQGSEA.

This clonotype was picked up one time. This chain joins TRBV5-1 and TRBJ2-7; no clear D. In germline, CDR1 is SGHRS, CDR2 YFSETQ. Trimming left V 0 bases short and J 0 bases short, with 13 bases between. CDR3 length: 16 amino acids. The CDR3 loop reads CASSLGGGITSYEQYF. In DNA form, the CDR3 reads TGCGCCAGCAGCTTGGGGGGTGGGATTACCTCCTACGAGCAGTACTTC.

The J gene is TRBJ1-1, the V gene TRBV2; the D gene is possibly TRBD1 (5 bases). CDR1 SNHLY and CDR2 FYNNEI come from the germline V gene. This CDR3 contains 15 residues. The ends were cut back, 6 bases at V and 0 bases at J, with 14 bases in the middle. CDR3 DNA sequence: TGTGCCAGCAGCCAGCGGGGGATTATGAACACTGAAGCTTTCTTT. It codes for CASSQRGIMNTEAFF.

This clonotype appeared a few times. The CDR3 spells CASSLVGTDTEAFF. DNA of the CDR3: TGTGCCAGCAGCTTGGTAGGGACGGACACTGAAGCTTTCTTT. This sequence joins TRBV4-2 and TRBJ1-1; D is possibly TRBD1 (5 bases). V lost 5 bases and J lost 3, with 13 bases in between. This CDR3 region has 14 residues. Germline CDR1 LGHNA, CDR2 YNFKEQ.

In its sample, this clonotype was seen many times. This chain uses TRBV29-1 with TRBJ2-5; the match to TRBD1 covers 8 bases. This CDR3 has 15 amino acids. Per the germline V gene, CDR1 is SQVTM and CDR2 is ANQGSEA. Trimming took 5 bases from V and 7 from J; bases not matched to a gene: 15. DNA for the CDR3: TGCAGCGTTTTAGAGCGGCCAGGGGGCAAGGCGACCCAGTACTTC. Translating it yields CSVLERPGGKATQYF.

The chain recombines TRBV19 with TRBJ1-5, with a tentative D call TRBD1 (5 bases). V gave up 4 bases and J gave up 7 bases, with 14 bases separating them. The CDR3 extends over 14 amino acids. Germline V CDR1 and CDR2: LNHDA, SQIVND (reference sequence). The CDR3: CASSTGGTGQPQHF. Written as DNA, the CDR3 is TGTGCCAGTAGTACGGGTGGGACCGGCCAGCCCCAGCATTTT.

A word on this clonotype: A much larger clone is a single base away; this may be a read error. The chain is built from TRBV10-3 and TRBJ2-7; D is uncertain. The V gene lost 5 bases and the J gene lost 1 base, with 6 bases spanning the gap. This CDR3 comprises 12 residues. The V gene's germline CDR1 is ENHRY and CDR2 SYGVKD. The CDR3 is CAISMGSYEQYF. Here the CDR3 DNA reads TGTGCCATCAGTATGGGGTCCTACGAGCAGTACTTC.

This chain connects TRBV7-9 to TRBJ2-2; no clear D. V lost 3 bases, J lost 5 bases, and 7 bases lay in between. CDR3 length: 13 residues. Germline CDR1 reads SEHNR; CDR2 reads FQNEAQ (reference sequence). The CDR3 loop reads CASSFSSTGELFF. In DNA form, the CDR3 reads TGTGCCAGCAGCTTCTCATCGACCGGGGAGCTGTTTTTT.

The rearrangement joins TRBV29-1 to TRBJ2-7; 8 positions match TRBD1. With V trimmed by 7 bases and J by 4 bases, 9 bases remained unmatched. The V gene's germline CDR1 is SQVTM and CDR2 ANQGSEA. The length of the CDR3 is 13 residues. In nucleotides, the CDR3 is TGCAGCGCCGTGACAGGGGCGCGGTACGAGCAGTACTTC. Residues: CSAVTGARYEQYF.

J is TRBJ2-5 and V is TRBV25-1, with 8 bases fitting TRBD2. The V segment lost 6 bases and the J segment 4 bases; nucleotides outside the gene matches: 10. This CDR3 region has 15 residues. The germline CDR1 and CDR2 sequences are MGHDK and SYGVNS. The CDR3 DNA reads as TGTGCCAGCAGCGCCGGGGGGGCCAGAGGAGAGACCCAGTACTTC. It specifies CASSAGGARGETQYF. Full variable domain (missing parts from reference TRBV25-1 and TRBJ2-5): EADIYQTPRYLVIGTGKKITLECSQTMGHDKMYWYQQDPGMELHLIHYSYGVNSTEKGDLSSESTVSRIRTEHFPLTLESARPSHTSQYLCASSAGGARGETQYFGPGTRLLVL.

This clonotype was counted at least ten times. The gene calls are TRBV15 and TRBJ2-6; possibly TRBD1 for D (5 bases). The CDR3 spans 16 residues. Germline CDR1 is LNHNV and CDR2 is YYDKDF (reference sequence). V was clipped by 1 base and J by 4 bases, with 11 bases between them. CDR3 region: CATSRVQGTGANVLTF. CDR3 DNA: TGTGCCACCAGCAGAGTCCAGGGTACCGGGGCCAACGTCCTGACTTTC.

This chain connects TRBV2 to TRBJ2-7; D possibly corresponds to TRBD1 (6 bases). This CDR3 has 17 amino acids. The germline gives CDR1 SNHLY, CDR2 FYNNEI. The ends were cut back, 8 bases at V and 1 base at J, with 24 bases in the middle. CDR3 bases: TGTGCCAGCTCACCCAGCAGGGGTAGTACGTTTTCCTACGAGCAGTACTTC. Its protein product is CASSPSRGSTFSYEQYF.

Points on this clonotype: With a much larger clone just one base away, this may be a read error. The rearrangement uses TRBV12-3 or TRBV12-4 and TRBJ1-1; no definite D call. The CDR3 sequence is 12 residues long. With 3 bases removed from V and 3 bases from J, the gap between germline ends came to 5 bases. The CDR3 region has the DNA TGTGCCAGCAGTTTCGTGGACACTGAAGCTTTCTTT. It specifies CASSFVDTEAFF.

This sequence joins TRBV20-1 and TRBJ2-7; 7 nucleotides line up with TRBD1. Trimming took 4 bases from V and 2 from J; bases not matched to a gene: 8. The CDR3 runs to 14 residues. Germline V CDR1 and CDR2: DFQATT, SNEGSKA (reference sequence). CDR3 protein: CSANRGVSAYEQYF. The CDR3 DNA reads as TGCAGTGCTAACAGGGGTGTTTCGGCCTACGAGCAGTACTTC.

The chain links TRBV6-5 to TRBJ1-1; 7 positions match TRBD1. The junction had 13 bases not matched to a gene; V was cut back by 6 bases and J by 3 bases. This CDR3 is built from 16 residues. Germline lookup yields CDR1 MNHEY and CDR2 SVGAGI. The chain's CDR3 is CASSQPHTGVDTEAFF. The CDR3 DNA reads TGTGCCAGCAGCCAACCCCACACAGGGGTGGACACTGAAGCTTTCTTT.